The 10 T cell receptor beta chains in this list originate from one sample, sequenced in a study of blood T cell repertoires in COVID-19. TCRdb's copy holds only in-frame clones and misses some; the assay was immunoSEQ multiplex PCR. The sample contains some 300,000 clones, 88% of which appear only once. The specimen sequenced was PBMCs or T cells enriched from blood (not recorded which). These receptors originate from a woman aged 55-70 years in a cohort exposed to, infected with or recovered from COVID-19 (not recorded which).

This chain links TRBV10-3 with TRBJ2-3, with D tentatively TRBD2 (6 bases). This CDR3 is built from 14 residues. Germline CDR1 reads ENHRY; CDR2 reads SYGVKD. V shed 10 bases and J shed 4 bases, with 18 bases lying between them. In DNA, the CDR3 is TGTGCCACAACCCCGGGAGAGATCGCAGATACGCAGTATTTT. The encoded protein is CATTPGEIADTQYF.

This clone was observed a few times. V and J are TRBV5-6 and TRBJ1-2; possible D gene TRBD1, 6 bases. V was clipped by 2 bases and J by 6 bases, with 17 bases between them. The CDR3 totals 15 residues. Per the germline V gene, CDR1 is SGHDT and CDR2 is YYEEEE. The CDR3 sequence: CASSLPGTPPDGYTF. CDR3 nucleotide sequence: TGTGCCAGCAGCTTACCCGGGACACCCCCGGATGGCTACACCTTC.

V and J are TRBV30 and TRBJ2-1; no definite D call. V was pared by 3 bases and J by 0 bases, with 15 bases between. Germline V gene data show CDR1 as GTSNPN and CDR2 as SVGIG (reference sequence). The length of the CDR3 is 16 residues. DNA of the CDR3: TGTGCCTGGAGAAAAGGCAGGCTAAGCTCCTACAATGAGCAGTTCTTC. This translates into CAWRKGRLSSYNEQFF.

This CDR3 reads CASSLRVAGDTEQFF. The CDR3 DNA is TGTGCCAGCAGCTTAAGAGTAGCGGGAGATACTGAGCAGTTCTTC. The rearrangement joins TRBV11-2 to TRBJ2-1; 9 bases are a match to TRBD2. CDR1 and CDR2 (germline): SGHAT, FQNNGV. The CDR3 is made up of 15 amino acids. J gave up 9 bases and V 2 bases, and 8 bases lay outside the gene matches.

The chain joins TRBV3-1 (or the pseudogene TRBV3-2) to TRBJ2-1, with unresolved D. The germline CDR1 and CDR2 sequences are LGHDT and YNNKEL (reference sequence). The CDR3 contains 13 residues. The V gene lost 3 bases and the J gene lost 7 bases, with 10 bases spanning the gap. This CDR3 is CASSQARFNEQFF. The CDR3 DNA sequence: TGTGCCAGCAGCCAGGCTAGATTTAATGAGCAGTTCTTC.

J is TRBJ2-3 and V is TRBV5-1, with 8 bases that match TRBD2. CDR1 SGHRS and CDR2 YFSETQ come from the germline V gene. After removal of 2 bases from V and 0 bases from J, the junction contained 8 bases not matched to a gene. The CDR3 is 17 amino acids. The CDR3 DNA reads TGCGCCAGCAGCTTTTTCGGCGGGAGGTTTAGCACAGATACGCAGTATTTT. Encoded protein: CASSFFGGRFSTDTQYF.

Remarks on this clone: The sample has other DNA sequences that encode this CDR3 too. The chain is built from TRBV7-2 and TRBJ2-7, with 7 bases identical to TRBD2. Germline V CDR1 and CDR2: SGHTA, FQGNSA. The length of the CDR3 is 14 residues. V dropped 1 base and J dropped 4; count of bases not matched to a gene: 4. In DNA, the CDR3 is TGTGCCAGCAGCTTAGGTCTGCGGGGGTACGAGCAGTACTTC. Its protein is CASSLGLRGYEQYF. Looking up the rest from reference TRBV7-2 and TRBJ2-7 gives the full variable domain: GAGVSQSPSNKVTEKGKDVELRCDPISGHTALYWYRQSLGQGLEFLIYFQGNSAPDKSGLPSDRFSAERTGGSVSTLTIQRTQQEDSAVYLCASSLGLRGYEQYFGPGTRLTVT.

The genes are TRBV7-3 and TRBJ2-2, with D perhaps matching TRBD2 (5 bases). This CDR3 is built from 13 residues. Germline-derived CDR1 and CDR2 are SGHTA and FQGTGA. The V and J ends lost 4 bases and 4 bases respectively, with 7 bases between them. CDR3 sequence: CASSYSVTGELFF. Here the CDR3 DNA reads TGTGCCAGCAGCTATAGCGTCACCGGGGAGCTGTTTTTT.

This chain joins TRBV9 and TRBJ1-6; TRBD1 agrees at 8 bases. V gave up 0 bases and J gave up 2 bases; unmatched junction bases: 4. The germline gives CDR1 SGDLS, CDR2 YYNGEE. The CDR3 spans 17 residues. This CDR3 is CASSVEDRETYNSPLHF. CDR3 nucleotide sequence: TGTGCCAGCAGCGTAGAGGACAGGGAGACCTATAATTCACCCCTCCACTTT.

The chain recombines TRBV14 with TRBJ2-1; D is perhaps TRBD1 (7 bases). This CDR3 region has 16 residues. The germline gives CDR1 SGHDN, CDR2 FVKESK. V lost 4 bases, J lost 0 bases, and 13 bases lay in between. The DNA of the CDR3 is TGTGCCAGCAGCCGGCTGGAGGGGGCCTCCTACAATGAGCAGTTCTTC. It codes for CASSRLEGASYNEQFF.